This TCR beta chain appears in the sequencing data of a study of blood T cell repertoires in COVID-19. On the study more broadly: Whether acute or convalescent, the COVID-19 samples came from the United States, Italy and Spain. Sample material is recorded as cDNA or gDNA derived from T cells, B-cell-depleted T cells, or PBMCs.

While infection was still active, Seattle patients were enrolled and then followed longitudinally. In the original processing: The authors estimated nucleated cell counts from reference gene primer amplification. The repertoire was sequenced with immunoSEQ multiplex PCR; TCRdb's copy has only in-frame clones and lacks some. The V and J calls and clone size come from that table; D and trimming were worked out from the DNA. The sample contains about 280,000 clones, about nine tenths of which appear only once. From germline, CDR1 is MNHNS and CDR2 SASEGT. Trimming shortened V by 3 bases and J by 0 bases, and 12 bases separated the two germline ends. The CDR3 runs to 17 residues.

The origin of this receptor is a woman aged 25 to 39 with COVID-19, enrolled during active disease. The material sequenced was peripheral blood. J is TRBJ2-6 and V is TRBV6-1; D call uncertain. CDR3 DNA: TGTGCCAGCAGTGAGTTCGAGGCGCCCTCTGGGGCCAACGTCCTGACTTTC. Translated, it gives CASSEFEAPSGANVLTF.